Listed below are T cell receptor beta chains from one sample, sequenced in a study of blood T cell repertoires in COVID-19. Data came from immunoSEQ multiplex PCR; TCRdb stores just in-frame clones and leaves some out. The table records approximately 150,000 clones, about nine tenths of them present only once. Sequenced sample: peripheral blood. The receptors come from a woman in her seventies with acute or convalescent COVID-19. CDR3s include the opening cysteine and the closing phenylalanine or tryptophan. Fields, in order: J gene, V gene, CDR3 protein.

TRBJ2-7 | TRBV5-1 | CASSGGTVYEQYF
TRBJ1-2 | TRBV19 | CASSINPTGREGGYTF
TRBJ2-1 | TRBV3-1/TRBV3-2 | CASTQGAGTSGAGEQFF
TRBJ2-5 | TRBV6-1 | CASSERVGLETQYF
TRBJ2-7 | TRBV30 | CAWSRGTGGSYEQYF
TRBJ2-2 | TRBV7-9 | CASSFARSTGELFF
TRBJ2-1 | TRBV7-9 | CASSLQLAGGYEQFF
TRBJ1-1 | TRBV7-5 | CARSTGGDTEAFF
TRBJ2-3 | TRBV5-1 | CASSLDRDTQYF
TRBJ1-2 | TRBV7-8 | CASSLILTGKFGYTF
TRBJ2-1 | TRBV29-1 | CSVEEQGATFNEQFF
TRBJ1-2 | TRBV29-1 | CSVDPPDRRGYTF
TRBJ1-2 | TRBV19 | CASSIQGTNYGYTF
TRBJ1-4 | TRBV18 | CASSPSSRDEKLFF
TRBJ1-2 | TRBV27 | CASRSQGASGYTF
TRBJ1-4 | TRBV30 | CAWSSGSRGEKLFF
TRBJ2-3 | TRBV11-2 | CASSLDLGGTDTQYF
TRBJ1-2 | TRBV6-5 | CASSSRGTGNYYGYTF
TRBJ1-4 | TRBV5-6 | CASSLEGRSEKLFF
TRBJ1-2 | TRBV4-3 | CASSQDLQGSYYGYTF
TRBJ2-5 | TRBV4-2 | CASSRRTSEQETQYF
TRBJ2-5 | TRBV13 | CASSSRLAGKGETQYF
TRBJ2-3 | TRBV9 | CASSVAGGRSPSADTQYF
TRBJ1-5 | TRBV7-2 | CASSLDRAINQPQHF
TRBJ1-4 | TRBV28 | CASRGRGRSNEKLFF
TRBJ1-5 | TRBV30 | CAWSPQGRGYNQPQHF
TRBJ2-7 | TRBV5-1 | CASTRDRAALEQYF
TRBJ2-7 | TRBV7-2 | CASSLGLAGSYEQYF
TRBJ1-2 | TRBV6-2/TRBV6-3 | CASSYIGRDKVHGYTF
TRBJ2-4 | TRBV6-5 | CASSYSWDSKNIQYF
TRBJ2-1 | TRBV5-1 | CASSLGGGPSSVGSYNEQFF
TRBJ2-1 | TRBV9 | CASSVGLAGVEQFF
TRBJ1-1 | TRBV19 | CASSIGGRANTEAFF
TRBJ2-1 | TRBV5-4 | CASSPEAGGLNEQFF
TRBJ2-7 | TRBV5-4 | CASSQPGLAPEQYF
TRBJ1-5 | TRBV6-2/TRBV6-3 | CASSLQGYYSNQPQHF
TRBJ2-1 | TRBV28 | CASSFSGSSYNEQFF
TRBJ1-6 | TRBV5-6 | CASSLTGSSYNSPLHF
TRBJ1-5 | TRBV7-2 | CASSLRETSNQPQHF
TRBJ2-2 | TRBV7-8 | CASSAEGTRGLNGELFF
TRBJ2-5 | TRBV5-1 | CASSLMGLAIETQYF
TRBJ1-5 | TRBV6-5 | CASIQDINQPQHF
TRBJ2-5 | TRBV5-1 | CASSPPYAQETQYF